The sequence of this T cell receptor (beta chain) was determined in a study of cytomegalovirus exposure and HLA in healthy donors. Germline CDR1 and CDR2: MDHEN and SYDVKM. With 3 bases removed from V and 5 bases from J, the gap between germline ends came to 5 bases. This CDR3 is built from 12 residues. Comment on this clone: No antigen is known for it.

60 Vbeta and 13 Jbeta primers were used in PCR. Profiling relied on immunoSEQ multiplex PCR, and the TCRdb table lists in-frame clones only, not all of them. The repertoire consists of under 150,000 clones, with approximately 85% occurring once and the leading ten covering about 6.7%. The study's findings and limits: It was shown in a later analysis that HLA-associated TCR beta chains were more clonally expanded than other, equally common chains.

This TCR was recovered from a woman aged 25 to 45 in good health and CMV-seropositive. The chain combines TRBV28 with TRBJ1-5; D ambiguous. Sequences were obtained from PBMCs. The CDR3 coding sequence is TGTGCCAGCAGTTTCCCGGATCAGCCCCAGCATTTT. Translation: CASSFPDQPQHF.